This T cell receptor beta chain appears in the sequencing data of a study of Graves' ophthalmopathy and Graves' hyperthyroidism. Study outcomes and limitations: A 13-signature model separated ophthalmopathy from stable hyperthyroidism, around 90% sensitivity, 65% to 82% specificity.

With respect to this clonotype: What it recognizes is unknown.

Trimming stripped 8 bases from V and 3 bases from J, with 11 bases between. CDR3 length: 12 amino acids. Looked up from germline, CDR1 is SGHAT and CDR2 is FQDESV (reference sequence). As the template, RNA transcripts were used to amplify TCR beta CDR3 regions. Second-round multiplex PCR came after first-round RT-PCR with HTBI primers. TCRdb recomputed calls from the multiplex PCR reads with MiXCR, one row per CDR3 protein. The table records approximately 1.2 million distinct CDR3 sequences, about 36% of them present only once. Ages of hyperthyroidism patients ran from 18 to 65, and their diagnoses were new, under 2 months' duration. Certain patients, namely those with other autoimmune diseases, uncontrolled infections, pregnancy or lactation, were excluded.

Sequencing was carried out using peripheral blood or thyroid tissue (not recorded which). V usage is TRBV11-1 and J usage is TRBJ2-7, with D hard to call. This receptor was obtained from an adult man with Graves' hyperthyroidism. The CDR3 is CASGKASYEQYF. DNA of the CDR3: TGTGCCAGCGGGAAGGCCAGCTACGAGCAGTACTTC.